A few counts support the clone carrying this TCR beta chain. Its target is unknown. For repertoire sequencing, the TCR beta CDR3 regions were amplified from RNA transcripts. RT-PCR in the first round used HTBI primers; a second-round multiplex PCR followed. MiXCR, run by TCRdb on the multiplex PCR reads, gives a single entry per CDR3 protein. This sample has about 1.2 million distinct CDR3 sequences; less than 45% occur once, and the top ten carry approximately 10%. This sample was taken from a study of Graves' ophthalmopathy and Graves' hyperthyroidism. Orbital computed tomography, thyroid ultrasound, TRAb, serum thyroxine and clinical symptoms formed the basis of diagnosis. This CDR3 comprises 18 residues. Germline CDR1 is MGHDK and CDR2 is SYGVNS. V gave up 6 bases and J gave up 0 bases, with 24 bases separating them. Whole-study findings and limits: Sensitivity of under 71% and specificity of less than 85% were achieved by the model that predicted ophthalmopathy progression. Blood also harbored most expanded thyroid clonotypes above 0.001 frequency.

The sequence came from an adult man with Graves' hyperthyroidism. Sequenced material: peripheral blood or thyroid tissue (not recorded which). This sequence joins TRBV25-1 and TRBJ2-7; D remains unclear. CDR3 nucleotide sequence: TGTGCCAGCAGCCAAACACCTTTCTTCCTCAGGAGCTCCTACGAGCAGTACTTC. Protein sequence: CASSQTPFFLRSSYEQYF.